The subject of this entry is one TCR beta chain. The entry originates in a study of blood T cell repertoires in COVID-19. Study-level information: COVID-19 samples collected from the United States, Italy and Spain covered acute and convalescent phases. T cells, B-cell-depleted T cells, or PBMCs provided the cDNA or gDNA that served as material.

Trimming stripped 0 bases from V and 8 bases from J, with 5 bases between. The CDR3 is 12 residues long. Germline values: CDR1 MNHEY, CDR2 SVGAGI. The table came from immunoSEQ multiplex PCR; TCRdb's copy has only in-frame clones and leaves some out. The profile shows about 80,000 clones, roughly four fifths of them singletons. The chain combines TRBV6-5 with TRBJ2-1; D unresolved. Sequencing used peripheral blood. This receptor was taken from a woman aged 70-85 years with acute or convalescent COVID-19. CDR3 amino acids: CASSYSGHEQFF. For the CDR3, the DNA is TGTGCCAGCAGTTACTCTGGCCATGAGCAGTTCTTC.